The following is a TCR beta chain sequence with its context. Its specific antigen is unknown. Base qualities were left out, and no much larger clone turns up one base away. This record belongs to a study of vaccination effects on CD4 cells after COVID-19 (dated by TCRdb to 2021 to 2024). Regarding the complete study: Each participant received two doses of an mRNA SARS-CoV-2 vaccine, either BNT162b2 or mRNA-1273. Pre-vaccine samples from a couple of convalescent patients were drawn 16 days and one week before the first dose, 142 and 148 days after COVID-19 diagnosis. In both COVID-19 convalescent patients and infection-naive vaccine recipients, the study compared SARS-CoV-2 spike-specific CD4+ TCR repertoires from before mRNA vaccination with those from after it. The full study included around ten COVID-19 convalescent patients and a few SARS-CoV-2-naive healthy vaccine recipients. Cultures from other donors in the study were sequenced using the Oncomine TCR Beta short-read assay on an Illumina iSeq 100. Beyond this particular receptor, the publication reports: In convalescent patients, the post-vaccine spike-reactive repertoire consisted mainly of new vaccine-induced clones, largely distinct from infection-induced clones. Both infection-induced and vaccine-induced clones contracted markedly at late post-vaccination timepoints, which is consistent with waning T cell responses. The study was limited by a small number of convalescent patients and lacked early post-infection timepoints.

The library was obtained by the immunoSEQ multiplex PCR assay. DNA from the cultured, isolated CD4+ T cells was subjected to TCR beta CDR3 sequencing. The original methods were these. Non-productive TCR sequences were removed and reads were trimmed to the CDR3 region, keeping CDR3s of at least 7 amino acids. Antigen-specific clonotypes were identified with the MANAFEST web app by comparing expansion in peptide wells against reference cultures. Positive clones required FDR<0.05 expansion versus reference and all other wells, odds ratio above 5, and frequency above 0.1% in two replicate wells. A clonotype was defined as cross-reactive if the clonotype was significantly expanded both in SARS-CoV-2 spike wells and in at least one common cold coronavirus spike condition. Using the stringdist R package, CDR3 similarity was measured by Levenshtein distance, and unrooted trees were constructed with ape in R 3.6.1. In TCRdb, the immuneACCESS table is reduced to in-frame sequences with V and J assigned. These tables do not hold every clone; where another copy was compared, an unresolved V gene accounts for under half, and the others remain unexplained. V, J and clone size reflect that table, while D and trimming were determined from the DNA. Here the sample has tens of thousands of clones; over 60% occur a single time. Of the sample, over 4.5% is held by the ten largest clones.

Including the terminal cysteine and phenylalanine, the CDR3 comprises 16 residues. Only the CDR3 part of the read is kept: 48 bases, read in frame from the first base. Taken from the germline V gene, the CDR1 and CDR2 loops are SNHLY and FYNNEI. The V end gives up 4 bases and the J end 6 bases, leaving 10 bases in the junction not matched to a gene. In the ViraFEST assay, PBMC were stimulated with viral peptide pools, and antigen-specific CD4+ T cell clonotypes were then identified by expansion using TCR sequencing. After roughly 11 days of culture, CD4+ T cells were isolated with the EasySep CD4+ T cell isolation kit. PCR-confirmed SARS-CoV-2 infection had occurred in convalescent patients between March and December 2020, before the Alpha, Beta and Delta variants emerged in the United States. Each well held under 2.5 million PBMC cultured in IMDM containing roughly 5.1% human AB serum, roughly 9.9 IU/ml IL-2 and gentamicin, along with around 9.4 ug/ml peptides. For the negative control culture condition, an HIV-1 Nef peptide pool was used. Half of the culture medium was replaced with fresh IL-2-containing medium on days 3 and 7. Each peptide stimulation condition was cultured in triplicate wells unless otherwise noted. PBMC were separated from whole blood using Ficoll-Paque Plus gradient centrifugation and were then either cryopreserved at -140C or used fresh. Genomic DNA was extracted from cultured CD4+ T cells with the QIAamp micro DNA kit.

This specimen was CD4+ T cells from PBMCs cultured with HIV peptides, taken before COVID-19 vaccination. In the paper's terms, the cell subset or site label means: HIV-1 Nef peptide pool negative control/reference culture. The chain is assembled from TRBV2 and TRBJ1-5; 9 bases in the junction line up with TRBD1. This TCR came from a human donor who had a prior SARS-CoV-2 infection. The DNA sequence follows: TGTGCCAGCAGTGGGGTGCCGCGACAGGGGGGTCAGCCCCAGCATTTT. This codes for CASSGVPRQGGQPQHF.